These 25 T cell receptor beta chains originate from one sample sequenced in a study of T cell repertoires in cytomegalovirus infection. TCRdb processed the reads anew with MiXCR; each CDR3 protein has one entry. The sample records about 89,000 distinct CDR3 sequences, around 32% being singletons. These receptors are not linked to any known antigen. The sequenced sample was CD8+ T cells from cultured PBMCs, obtained from culture after CMV antigen stimulation. The receptors stem from a human donor in good health (CMV status not recorded). Some clones in this sample may be carry-over from other donors' samples.

The chain uses TRBV4-1 and TRBJ2-1, with 11 bases that match TRBD2. The V gene's germline CDR1 is MGHRA and CDR2 YSYEKL. The CDR3 is 16 amino acids. Germline trimming cut 5 bases from V and 4 bases from J; bases unmatched to any gene: 7. The CDR3 nucleotides are TGCGCCAGCAGCACAGTAGCGGGGGGGACATACAATGAGCAGTTCTTC. Protein sequence: CASSTVAGGTYNEQFF.

The chain links TRBV11-2 to TRBJ2-1; D possibly matches TRBD1 or TRBD2 (5 bases each). The germline V gene has CDR1 SGHAT and CDR2 FQNNGV. This CDR3 spans 15 amino acids. V lost 4 bases to trimming and J lost 2 bases, with 12 bases between them. Here the CDR3 DNA reads TGTGCCAGCAGCTCTCCGGGACCTACCTACAATGAGCAGTTCTTC. Translated, it gives CASSSPGPTYNEQFF.

In its sample, this clonotype was seen many times. This sequence joins TRBV7-2 and TRBJ2-1; 8 nucleotides align to TRBD1. Unmatched junction bases numbered 0, after V lost 1 base and J lost 7 bases. Germline CDR1 and CDR2: SGHTA and FQGNSA. This CDR3 has 13 amino acids. CDR3 region: CASSLGTGNEQFF. CDR3 nucleotide sequence: TGTGCCAGCAGCTTAGGGACAGGGAATGAGCAGTTCTTC.

The CDR3 loop is CASSGVADRNQETQYF. Written as DNA, the CDR3 is TGTGCCAGCAGTGGCGTAGCGGACCGGAACCAAGAGACCCAGTACTTC. V gene TRBV12-3 or TRBV12-4 combines with J gene TRBJ2-5, with D tentatively TRBD2 (6 bases). Trimming left V 5 bases short and J 0 bases short, with 16 bases between. This CDR3 has 16 residues.

The J gene is TRBJ1-4, the V gene TRBV5-6, with D perhaps matching TRBD1 (5 bases). The CDR3 contains 17 residues. The germline gives CDR1 SGHDT, CDR2 YYEEEE. V shed 2 bases and J shed 8 bases, with 22 bases lying between them. The chain's CDR3 is CASSLAAGGPFWEKLFF. CDR3 in DNA: TGTGCCAGCAGCTTAGCCGCCGGGGGACCCTTTTGGGAAAAACTGTTTTTT.

The chain has TRBV4-1 and TRBJ1-1; weak D call: TRBD1 (6 bases). The CDR3 covers 15 residues. Trimming took 5 bases from V and 5 from J, leaving 18 bases between them. Germline V CDR1 and CDR2: MGHRA, YSYEKL. This CDR3 is CASSSLRGAETEAFF. DNA of the CDR3: TGCGCCAGCAGCTCTCTACGGGGGGCTGAGACTGAAGCTTTCTTT.

This clonotype showed up just a few times. The chain couples TRBV7-9 to TRBJ2-4, with D possibly matching TRBD2 (5 bases). CDR3 length: 13 residues. V was trimmed by 5 bases and J by 8 bases, leaving 13 bases between them. Germline lookup yields CDR1 SEHNR and CDR2 FQNEAQ (reference sequence). The chain's CDR3 is CASSPTPGDIQYF. The CDR3 DNA is TGTGCCAGCAGCCCGACTCCCGGGGACATTCAGTACTTC. The whole variable domain, remainder taken from reference TRBV7-9 and TRBJ2-4, is DTGVSQNPRHKITKRGQNVTFRCDPISEHNRLYWYRQTLGQGPEFLTYFQNEAQLEKSRLLSDRFSAERPKGSFSTLEIQRTEQGDSAMYLCASSPTPGDIQYFGAGTRLSVL.

Only a few counts were recorded for this clonotype. The J gene is TRBJ2-3, the V gene TRBV7-2; D may be TRBD1 (8 bases). Germline lookup yields CDR1 SGHTA and CDR2 FQGNSA. The CDR3 is made up of 15 amino acids. V lost 5 bases and J lost 3, with 15 bases in between. CDR3 sequence reads: CASSETGEGTDTQYF. The CDR3 DNA sequence: TGTGCCAGCAGCGAGACAGGGGAGGGGACAGATACGCAGTATTTT.

The rearrangement joins TRBV4-1 to TRBJ2-7, with unresolved D. The CDR3 consists of 15 residues. Germline lookup yields CDR1 MGHRA and CDR2 YSYEKL. The germline V and J ends were trimmed by 2 bases and 0 bases, with 11 bases remaining between them. As DNA, the CDR3 is TGCGCCAGCAGCCAAACCGGGTCCAGCTCCTACGAGCAGTACTTC. This codes for CASSQTGSSSYEQYF.

There are a few counts of this clonotype. The chain employs TRBV11-1 and TRBJ2-1, with D hard to call. Trimming left V 4 bases short and J 5 bases short, with 6 bases between. CDR3 length: 12 residues. The germline gives CDR1 SGHAT, CDR2 FQDESV (reference sequence). The CDR3 DNA sequence: TGTGCCAGCAGCTACTTGAACAATGAGCAGTTCTTC. Its protein product is CASSYLNNEQFF.

The chain is built from TRBV20-1 and TRBJ1-1; 7 positions match TRBD1. Germline values: CDR1 DFQATT, CDR2 SNEGSKA (reference sequence). V trimming: 7 bases; J trimming: 0 bases; junction bases outside the gene matches: 5. This CDR3 is 13 amino acids long. The CDR3 sequence is CSVSGQMNTEAFF. CDR3 in DNA: TGCAGTGTCTCGGGACAGATGAACACTGAAGCTTTCTTT.

This clonotype was counted once. This rearrangement joins TRBV19 to TRBJ1-2, with 7 bases lining up with TRBD1. Germline loops: CDR1 LNHDA, CDR2 SQIVND (reference sequence). The CDR3 has 13 amino acids. The V segment lost 4 bases and the J segment 6 bases; nucleotides outside the gene matches: 5. The CDR3 region has the DNA TGTGCCAGTAGTACGACAGGGATCCATGGCTACACCTTC. Translation gives CASSTTGIHGYTF. The entire variable domain, with the rest obtained from reference TRBV19 and TRBJ1-2, is as follows: DGGITQSPKYLFRKEGQNVTLSCEQNLNHDAMYWYRQDPGQGLRLIYYSQIVNDFQKGDIAEGYSVSREKKESFPLTVTSAQKNPTAFYLCASSTTGIHGYTFGSGTRLTVV.

This clonotype was seen a few times. V is TRBV20-1 and J is TRBJ1-4; 8 nucleotides align to TRBD1. V shed 4 bases, J shed 5 bases, and the junction held 3 bases outside the gene matches. The CDR3 is made up of 13 amino acids. The germline V gene has CDR1 DFQATT and CDR2 SNEGSKA (reference sequence). The CDR3 DNA is TGCAGTGCTAACAGGGGGTGGAATGAAAAACTGTTTTTT. Its translation: CSANRGWNEKLFF.

The V call is TRBV5-5, the J call TRBJ2-2; the D call may be TRBD1 or TRBD2 (6 bases each). Germline loops: CDR1 SGHKS, CDR2 YYEKEE (reference sequence). The CDR3 sequence is 17 residues long. V lost 4 bases and J 5 bases, leaving 21 bases between the germline ends. The CDR3 loop reads CASSPFLVTGGTGELFF. In DNA form, the CDR3 reads TGTGCCAGCAGCCCTTTTCTCGTGACAGGAGGGACCGGGGAGCTGTTTTTT.

This clonotype was seen more than once but under ten times. The chain joins TRBV6-2 or TRBV6-3 to TRBJ1-1, with D maybe TRBD1 (6 bases). Germline V gene sequence: CDR1 MNHEY, CDR2 SVGEGT. Trimming took 6 bases from V and 5 from J, leaving 10 bases between them. The CDR3 is 12 residues long. CDR3 region: CASRSGTTEAFF. In DNA, the CDR3 is TGTGCCAGCAGGTCCGGGACAACTGAAGCTTTCTTT.

Comment on this clonotype: This could be a read error, since a much larger clone is one nucleotide away. Because it lacks the conserved phenylalanine or tryptophan at the end, this CDR3 is likely a read error. The genes are TRBV19 and TRBJ1-1; TRBD1 might be the D (6 bases). CDR1 LNHDA and CDR2 SQIVND come from the germline V gene (reference sequence). The CDR3 has 15 residues. V shed 3 bases and J shed 1 base, with 12 bases lying between them. The CDR3 here is CASSILGGANTEAFI. DNA for the CDR3: TGTGCCAGTAGTATTCTTGGGGGCGCGAACACTGAAGCTTTCATT.

This clonotype was found many times. The chain employs TRBV10-3 and TRBJ1-1, with 9 positions matching TRBD1. V lost 8 bases, J lost 5 bases, and 6 bases stayed unmatched. Germline V gives CDR1 ENHRY, CDR2 SYGVKD. The CDR3 runs to 13 residues. The CDR3 here is CAIWGTGRTEAFF. As DNA, the CDR3 is TGTGCCATCTGGGGGACAGGGCGAACTGAAGCTTTCTTT.

J is TRBJ2-1 and V is TRBV9; 11 nucleotides match TRBD2. Germline CDR1 and CDR2: SGDLS and YYNGEE. The ends lost 4 bases at V and 8 bases at J; junction bases unmatched: 8. The CDR3 is made up of 15 amino acids. The CDR3 loop is CASSYTSGGVDEQFF. The CDR3 region has the DNA TGTGCCAGCAGCTATACTAGCGGGGGAGTCGATGAGCAGTTCTTC.

This clonotype was seen a few times. The chain has TRBV7-9 and TRBJ2-1, with TRBD2 identical over 11 bases. CDR1 is SEHNR, CDR2 FQNEAQ, per germline (reference sequence). This CDR3 is built from 15 residues. J was trimmed by 3 bases and V by 4 bases; bases with no gene match: 2. The CDR3 DNA follows: TGTGCCAGCAGCTCGGGACTAGCGGACTACAATGAGCAGTTCTTC. It translates to CASSSGLADYNEQFF. The entire variable domain, with the rest obtained from reference TRBV7-9 and TRBJ2-1, is as follows: DTGVSQNPRHKITKRGQNVTFRCDPISEHNRLYWYRQTLGQGPEFLTYFQNEAQLEKSRLLSDRFSAERPKGSFSTLEIQRTEQGDSAMYLCASSSGLADYNEQFFGPGTRLTVL.

The rearrangement links TRBV12-3 or TRBV12-4 to TRBJ2-6; D possibly uses TRBD1 or TRBD2 (5 bases each). This CDR3 spans 16 amino acids. The ends were cut back, 5 bases at V and 0 bases at J, with 11 bases in the middle. CDR3 in amino acids: CASSDSGSSGANVLTF. In DNA form, the CDR3 reads TGTGCCAGCAGTGACTCAGGGAGCTCTGGGGCCAACGTCCTGACTTTC.

The CDR3 DNA sequence: TGTGCCAGCAGCCCGACGGCTGAGGGGGGGGCTTGGGAGCAGTTCTTC. It specifies CASSPTAEGGAWEQFF. J is TRBJ2-1 and V is TRBV7-9; D might be TRBD2 (7 bases). The CDR3 covers 16 residues. V was clipped by 5 bases and J by 10 bases, with 24 bases between them. Germline values: CDR1 SEHNR, CDR2 FQNEAQ (reference sequence).

This clonotype was found many times. The genes are TRBV7-2 and TRBJ1-2, with 9 bases lining up with TRBD1. The J segment lost 4 bases and the V segment lost 5 bases, leaving 8 bases of the junction unmatched. Per germline, CDR1 SGHTA and CDR2 FQGNSA. The CDR3 contains 15 residues. CDR3 nucleotides: TGTGCCAGCAGCCCCGGACAGGGGATACCCTATGGCTACACCTTC. This sequence encodes CASSPGQGIPYGYTF.

The J gene is TRBJ1-4, the V gene TRBV6-6; 11 bases are shared with TRBD1. Per germline, CDR1 MNHNY and CDR2 SVGAGI (reference sequence). After removal of 4 bases from V and 7 bases from J, the junction contained 2 bases not matched to a gene. The CDR3 is 14 residues long. Here the CDR3 DNA reads TGTGCCAGCAGTTGGACAGGGGGCATTGAAAAACTGTTTTTT. Its protein is CASSWTGGIEKLFF.

The chain joins TRBV19 to TRBJ1-5; D gene ambiguous. Germline V lookup: CDR1 LNHDA, CDR2 SQIVND (reference sequence). The CDR3 is 15 residues long. V was pared by 3 bases and J by 0 bases, with 9 bases between. As DNA, the CDR3 is TGTGCCAGTAGTATTGACCGATATAGCAATCAGCCCCAGCATTTT. It translates to CASSIDRYSNQPQHF.

V gene TRBV4-2 combines with J gene TRBJ1-1; no reliable D call. The CDR3 is made up of 17 amino acids. V was pared by 0 bases and J by 3 bases, with 17 bases between. Germline loops: CDR1 LGHNA, CDR2 YNFKEQ. For the CDR3, the DNA is TGTGCCAGCAGCCAAGAGAAGCCAAGGTTGTTGGACACTGAAGCTTTCTTT. The encoded protein is CASSQEKPRLLDTEAFF.